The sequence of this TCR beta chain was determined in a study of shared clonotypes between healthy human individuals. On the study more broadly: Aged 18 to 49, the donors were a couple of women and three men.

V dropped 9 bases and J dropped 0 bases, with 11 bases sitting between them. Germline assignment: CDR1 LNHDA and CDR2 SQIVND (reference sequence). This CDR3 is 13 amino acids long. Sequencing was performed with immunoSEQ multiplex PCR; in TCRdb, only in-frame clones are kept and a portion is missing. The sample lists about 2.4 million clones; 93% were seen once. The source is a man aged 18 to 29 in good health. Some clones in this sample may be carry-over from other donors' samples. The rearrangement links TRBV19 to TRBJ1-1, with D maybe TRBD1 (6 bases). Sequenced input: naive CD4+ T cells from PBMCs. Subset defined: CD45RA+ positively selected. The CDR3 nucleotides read TGTGCCAGCCGGGACACCATGAACACTGAAGCTTTCTTT. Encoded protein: CASRDTMNTEAFF.